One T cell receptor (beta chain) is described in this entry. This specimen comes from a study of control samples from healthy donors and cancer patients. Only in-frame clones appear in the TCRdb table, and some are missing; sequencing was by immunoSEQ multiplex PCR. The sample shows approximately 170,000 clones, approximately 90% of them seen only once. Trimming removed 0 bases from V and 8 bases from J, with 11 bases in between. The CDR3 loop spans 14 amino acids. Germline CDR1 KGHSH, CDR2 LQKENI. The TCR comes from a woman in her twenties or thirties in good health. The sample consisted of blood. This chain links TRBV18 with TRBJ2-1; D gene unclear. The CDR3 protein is CASSPPVKSDEQFF. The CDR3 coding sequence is TGTGCCAGCTCACCACCGGTAAAGTCCGATGAGCAGTTCTTC.